This T cell receptor beta chain is from a study of T-cell memory formation after mild COVID-19. The wider study: Each donor largely had its own TCR clusters. Study-wide results and limits: Most CD4+ clones that shrank were in CM and EM, while CD8+ ones turned up in EMRA. Memory sampled before infection contained some responding clones, suggesting cross-reactive memory joined.

Looked up from germline, CDR1 is SGHTA and CDR2 is FQGNSA. The CDR3 spans 15 residues. Losses at the gene ends were 3 bases for V and 4 bases for J; bases not matched to a gene: 5. Via MiXCR, TCRdb re-called the 5' RACE reads, giving one row per CDR3 protein. The table lists 200,000 or so distinct CDR3 sequences, 15% to 20% of them singletons, with around 2% in the top ten. In this sample, this clonotype turned up many times. Antigen: not known. The gene calls are TRBV7-2 and TRBJ2-3; 9 nucleotides match TRBD2. Sample: PBMCs or a T cell subset sorted from them (not recorded which). This TCR came from an adult woman who had mild COVID-19 (a few samples of this study predate the infection). Cell type and time point are not known. CDR3 DNA sequence: TGTGCCAGCAGCTTCGGCGGGGGGGCCTCAGATACGCAGTATTTT. Its translation: CASSFGGGASDTQYF. The entire variable domain, with the rest obtained from reference TRBV7-2 and TRBJ2-3, is as follows: GAGVSQSPSNKVTEKGKDVELRCDPISGHTALYWYRQSLGQGLEFLIYFQGNSAPDKSGLPSDRFSAERTGGSVSTLTIQRTQQEDSAVYLCASSFGGGASDTQYFGPGTRLTVL.